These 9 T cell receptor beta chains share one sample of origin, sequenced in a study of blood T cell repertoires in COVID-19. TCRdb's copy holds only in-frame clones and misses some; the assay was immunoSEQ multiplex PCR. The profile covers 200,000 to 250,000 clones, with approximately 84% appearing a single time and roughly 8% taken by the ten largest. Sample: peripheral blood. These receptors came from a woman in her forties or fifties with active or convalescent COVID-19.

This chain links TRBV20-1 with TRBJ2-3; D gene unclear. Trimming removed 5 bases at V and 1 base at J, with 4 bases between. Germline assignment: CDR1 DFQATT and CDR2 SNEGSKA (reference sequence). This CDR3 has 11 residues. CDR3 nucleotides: TGCAGTGCTGGGCGCACAGATACGCAGTATTTT. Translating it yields CSAGRTDTQYF.

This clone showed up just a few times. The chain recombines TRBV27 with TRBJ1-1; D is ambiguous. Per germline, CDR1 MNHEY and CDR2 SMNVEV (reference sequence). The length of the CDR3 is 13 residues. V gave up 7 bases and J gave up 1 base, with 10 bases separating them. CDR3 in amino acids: CASKIAQNTEAFF. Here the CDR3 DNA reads TGTGCCAGCAAAATAGCACAGAACACTGAAGCTTTCTTT.

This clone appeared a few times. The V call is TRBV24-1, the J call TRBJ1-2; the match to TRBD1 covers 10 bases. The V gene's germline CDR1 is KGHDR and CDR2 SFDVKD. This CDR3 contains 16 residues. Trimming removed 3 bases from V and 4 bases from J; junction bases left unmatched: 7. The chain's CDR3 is CATSDPGTGVAYGYTF. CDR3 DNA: TGTGCCACCAGTGATCCCGGGACAGGGGTTGCCTATGGCTACACCTTC.

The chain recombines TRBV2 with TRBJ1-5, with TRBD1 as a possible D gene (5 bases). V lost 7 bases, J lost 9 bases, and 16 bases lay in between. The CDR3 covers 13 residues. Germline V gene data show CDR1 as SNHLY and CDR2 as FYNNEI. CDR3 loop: CASNKDGTAPQHF. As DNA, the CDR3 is TGTGCCAGCAATAAGGACGGGACTGCGCCCCAGCATTTT. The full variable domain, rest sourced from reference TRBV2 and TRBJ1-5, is EPEVTQTPSHQVTQMGQEVILRCVPISNHLYFYWYRQILGQKVEFLVSFYNNEISEKSEIFDDQFSVERPDGSNFTLKIRSTKLEDSAMYFCASNKDGTAPQHFGDGTRLSIL.

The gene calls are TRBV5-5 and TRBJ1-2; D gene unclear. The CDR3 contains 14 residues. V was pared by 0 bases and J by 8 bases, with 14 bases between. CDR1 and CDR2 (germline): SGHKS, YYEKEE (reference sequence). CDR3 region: CASSLGALGWGYTF. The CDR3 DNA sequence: TGTGCCAGCAGCTTGGGGGCTTTGGGTTGGGGCTACACCTTC.

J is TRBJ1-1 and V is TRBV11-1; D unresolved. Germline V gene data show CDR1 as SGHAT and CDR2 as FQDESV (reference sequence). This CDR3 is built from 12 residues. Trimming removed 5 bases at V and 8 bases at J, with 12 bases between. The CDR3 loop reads CASSPQRREAFF. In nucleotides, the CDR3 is TGTGCCAGCAGCCCTCAGCGTAGGGAAGCTTTCTTT.

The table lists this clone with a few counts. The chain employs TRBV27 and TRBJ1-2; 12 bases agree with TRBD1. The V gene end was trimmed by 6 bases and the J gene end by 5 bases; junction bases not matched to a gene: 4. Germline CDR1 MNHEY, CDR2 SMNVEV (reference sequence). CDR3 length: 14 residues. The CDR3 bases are TGTGCCAGCAGGGGACAGGGGGCCGCTTATGGCTACACCTTC. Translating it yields CASRGQGAAYGYTF.

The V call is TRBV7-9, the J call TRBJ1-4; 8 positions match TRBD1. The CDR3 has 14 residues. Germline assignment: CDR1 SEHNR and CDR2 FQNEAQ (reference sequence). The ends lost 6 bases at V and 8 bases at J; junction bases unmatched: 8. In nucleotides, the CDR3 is TGTGCCAGCAGGGAGGCACAGGGGGACGAAAAACTGTTTTTT. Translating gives CASREAQGDEKLFF.

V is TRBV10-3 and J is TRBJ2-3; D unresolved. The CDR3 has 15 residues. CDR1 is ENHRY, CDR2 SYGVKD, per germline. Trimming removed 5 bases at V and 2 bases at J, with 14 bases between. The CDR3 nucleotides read TGTGCCATCAGTCGTACAGATGCCCTCACAGATACGCAGTATTTT. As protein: CAISRTDALTDTQYF.